The present entry profiles one TCR beta chain with its context. No antigen is known for it. The Oncomine TCR Beta short-read assay sequenced DNA from cultured CD4+ T cells. Genomic DNA from cultured CD4+ T cells was extracted. TCRdb used MiXCR to reprocess the PCR reads, holding one entry per CDR3 protein. Here the sample spans approximately 20,000 distinct CDR3 sequences, 52% being singletons. This sample is part of a study of vaccination and CD4 T cells after COVID-19. For the study at large: Researchers treated cells with overlapping spike peptides taken from SARS-CoV-2, HCoV-NL63, HCoV-OC43 and HCoV-229E. Study-level results: Median SARS-CoV-2-reactive clonotype numbers went up from roughly 21 to 40, but not significantly.

CDR1 and CDR2 (germline): DFQATT, SNEGSKA (reference sequence). The CDR3 runs 14 residues. V gave up 3 bases and J gave up 6 bases, with 17 bases separating them. Treatment defined: roughly 10-day PBMC culture with coronavirus spike peptide pools or control peptides (ViraFEST assay). Following a culture period (less than eleven days), negative selection was used to isolate CD4+ T cells. This sequence joins TRBV20-1 and TRBJ1-1, with D perhaps matching TRBD1 (6 bases). The clonotype comes from a human donor who had recovered from COVID-19. The sample taken for sequencing was CD4+ T cells from blood, cultured in vitro. This CDR3 is CSASRGAVVAEAFF. CDR3 DNA: TGCAGTGCTAGTCGGGGGGCCGTCGTGGCTGAAGCTTTCTTT.